The entry that follows covers one T cell receptor beta chain sequence. The treatment was: oral pan-JAK inhibitor, 5-10 mg twice daily. The data stem from a study of CD8+ T cells in alopecia areata. At the level of the study: The drug, tofacitinib, lasted 6 to 18 months, followed by 6 months off drug.

Isolated RNA was reverse transcribed into cDNA used as the sequencing template. Profiled with immunoSEQ multiplex PCR; TCRdb holds only in-frame clones, not every one. The table includes about 270,000 clones, around three fifths detected once. Germline CDR1 reads GTSNPN; CDR2 reads SVGIG (reference sequence). Trimming removed 3 bases from V and 14 bases from J, with 17 bases in between. There are 12 residues in the CDR3. The clonotype originates from a human donor with alopecia areata. This rearrangement joins TRBV30 to TRBJ2-1, with D hard to call. Sequencing used CD4+ T cells sorted from blood, obtained around week 54, from a patient treated with tofacitinib. For the CDR3, the DNA is TGTGCCTGGAGCAGTCTAAGCAGATACAAGTTCTTC. Translated, it gives CAWSSLSRYKFF.